This T cell receptor (beta chain) was identified in a study of identical twins. This clonotype was counted at least ten times. Its antigen is not known. Donors uniformly comprised healthy Caucasians. TCRdb passed the 5' RACE reads through MiXCR, listing each CDR3 protein once. The sample lists about 480,000 distinct CDR3 sequences, 12% to 15% occurring once. The germline V gene encodes CDR1 SEHNR and CDR2 FQNEAQ (reference sequence). The CDR3 has 16 residues. V lost 1 base, J lost 5 bases, and 15 bases lay in between. The study's findings and limits: Models underestimated TCR alpha sharing (out-of-frame) in monozygotic twins. Zero-insertion analyses might be partly confounded by invariant T cells like MAIT and iNKT. Cord blood beta clonotypes present at high abundance carried fewer insertions; no such pattern appeared in memory repertoires.

The sample was also reused in another study, on yellow fever vaccine responses in identical twins.

The source of this sequence is a woman aged 18-29 years in good health. Specimen: CD4+ T cells sorted from blood. J is TRBJ2-4 and V is TRBV7-9, with D perhaps TRBD1 (6 bases). CDR3 sequence: CASSLVTGRTQNIQYF. DNA of the CDR3: TGTGCCAGCAGCTTAGTTACAGGGCGCACCCAAAACATTCAGTACTTC. Together with reference TRBV7-9 and TRBJ2-4, the CDR3 gives the full variable domain: DTGVSQNPRHKITKRGQNVTFRCDPISEHNRLYWYRQTLGQGPEFLTYFQNEAQLEKSRLLSDRFSAERPKGSFSTLEIQRTEQGDSAMYLCASSLVTGRTQNIQYFGAGTRLSVL.